This T cell receptor beta chain is from a study of Graves' ophthalmopathy and Graves' hyperthyroidism. Points from the study as a whole: With a specificity of roughly 72% and a sensitivity of about 71%, the model predicted ophthalmopathy progression.

RNA transcripts provided the template for amplifying TCR beta CDR3 regions. An initial RT-PCR round employing HTBI primers preceded a second-round multiplex PCR. A single record per CDR3 protein comes from TCRdb applying MiXCR to the multiplex PCR reads. This sample has about 1.1 million distinct CDR3 sequences; about two fifths occur once, and the top ten carry 11%. Excluded were patients with other autoimmune diseases, uncontrolled infections, pregnancy or lactation. Diagnosis used clinical symptoms, serum thyroxine, TRAb, thyroid ultrasound and orbital computed tomography. This clonotype was detected many times. Its antigen is not identified. Sequencing was done on a sample of peripheral blood or thyroid tissue (not recorded which). The source is an adult man with Graves' hyperthyroidism.

The DNA of the CDR3 is TGCAGTGCTAGAGATGGCTGGGACAGGGACAACACCGGGGAGCTGTTTTTT. It specifies CSARDGWDRDNTGELFF. V usage is TRBV20-1 and J usage is TRBJ2-2, with 9 nucleotides matching TRBD1. V gave up 0 bases and J gave up 2 bases; unmatched junction bases: 7. The germline V gene has CDR1 DFQATT and CDR2 SNEGSKA (reference sequence). CDR3 length: 17 amino acids.